A single sample is the source of the 26 T cell receptor beta chains below, sequenced in a study of a mutant IDH1 vaccine in newly diagnosed glioma. TCRdb keeps only in-frame clones here, not all; method: immunoSEQ multiplex PCR. Here the sample spans roughly 29,000 clones, 65% to 85% being singletons. This sample's time point: week 23, last vaccination. Every vaccination contained 300 ug of the mutant IDH1 20-mer peptide and was paired with topical imiquimod. Antigen specificity for these receptors is unknown. The starting material was PBMCs, obtained from a glioma patient whose treatment included an IDH1 peptide vaccine. The receptor set was obtained from a woman aged 18-29 years with glioma.

This chain joins TRBV5-1 and TRBJ2-2, with a weak D call TRBD1 (6 bases). The CDR3 covers 14 residues. The V and J ends lost 4 bases and 6 bases respectively, with 13 bases between them. Germline V gene lookup returns CDR1 SGHRS and CDR2 YFSETQ. The CDR3 sequence is CASSKSGQSGELFF. The CDR3 coding sequence is TGCGCCAGCAGCAAATCCGGACAGTCCGGGGAGCTGTTTTTT. The full variable domain, completed using reference TRBV5-1 and TRBJ2-2, is KAGVTQTPRYLIKTRGQQVTLSCSPISGHRSVSWYQQTPGQGLQFLFEYFSETQRNKGNFPGRFSGRQFSNSRSEMNVSTLELGDSALYLCASSKSGQSGELFFGEGSRLTVL.

The chain couples TRBV7-6 to TRBJ1-2; D call uncertain. V lost 1 base to trimming and J lost 3 bases, with 9 bases between them. Germline CDR1 reads SGHVS; CDR2 reads FNYEAQ. CDR3 length: 14 residues. The CDR3 protein is CASSLGRADYGYTF. Written as DNA, the CDR3 is TGTGCCAGCAGCTTAGGGAGGGCGGACTATGGCTACACCTTC. Based on the CDR3 plus reference TRBV7-6 and TRBJ1-2, the full variable domain is GAGVSQSPRYKVTKRGQDVALRCDPISGHVSLYWYRQALGQGPEFLTYFNYEAQQDKSGLPNDRFSAERPEGSISTLTIQRTEQRDSAMYRCASSLGRADYGYTFGSGTRLTVV.

The J gene is TRBJ2-7, the V gene TRBV7-9, with 7 bases aligning to TRBD1. V gave up 3 bases and J gave up 0 bases; unmatched junction bases: 8. Germline values: CDR1 SEHNR, CDR2 FQNEAQ (reference sequence). The CDR3 contains 16 residues. CDR3 residues: CASSLPTGDHSYEQYF. CDR3 coding DNA: TGTGCCAGCAGCTTGCCTACAGGGGACCACTCCTACGAGCAGTACTTC.

J is TRBJ2-7 and V is TRBV4-1; tentatively, D is TRBD2 (6 bases). This CDR3 has 14 amino acids. V lost 2 bases, J lost 5 bases, and 13 bases lay in between. Germline V gene sequence: CDR1 MGHRA, CDR2 YSYEKL. In DNA form, the CDR3 reads TGCGCCAGCAGCCAACGGGAGATCTTGGACGAGCAGTACTTC. It is translated as CASSQREILDEQYF.

Concerning this clone itself: A read error may produce the germline difference seen at one junction end. The chain links TRBV5-1 to TRBJ2-5; D gene ambiguous. The CDR3 is 12 amino acids. Germline assignment: CDR1 SGHRS and CDR2 YFSETQ. CDR3 region: CASSSPQESQYF. In DNA form, the CDR3 reads TGCGCCAGCAGCTCCCCCCAAGAGAGCCAGTACTTC.

The chain joins TRBV5-1 to TRBJ2-2; D could derive from TRBD1 or TRBD2 (5 bases each). The CDR3 totals 15 residues. Looked up from germline, CDR1 is SGHRS and CDR2 is YFSETQ. V lost 0 bases to trimming and J lost 4 bases, with 10 bases between them. The CDR3 nucleotides read TGCGCCAGCAGCTTGGGGTTTGGGGGCACCGGGGAGCTGTTTTTT. This translates into CASSLGFGGTGELFF.

The CDR3 here is CAIRPQETYEQYF. The CDR3 coding sequence is TGTGCCATCAGACCACAGGAAACCTACGAGCAGTACTTC. The chain couples TRBV10-3 to TRBJ2-7, with a tentative D call TRBD1 (5 bases). Germline CDR1 and CDR2: ENHRY and SYGVKD. V lost 6 bases, J lost 2 bases, and 11 bases lay in between. The length of the CDR3 is 13 residues.

The genes are TRBV5-4 and TRBJ1-1; D may be TRBD1 (5 bases). Germline CDR1 and CDR2: SGHNT and YYREEE (reference sequence). The ends were cut back, 5 bases at V and 4 bases at J, with 12 bases in the middle. This CDR3 has 13 residues. CDR3 sequence reads: CASSAQGGTEAFF. DNA for the CDR3: TGTGCCAGCAGTGCCCAGGGTGGCACTGAAGCTTTCTTT. The full variable domain, its missing parts supplied by reference TRBV5-4 and TRBJ1-1, is ETGVTQSPTHLIKTRGQQVTLRCSSQSGHNTVSWYQQALGQGPQFIFQYYREEENGRGNFPPRFSGLQFPNYSSELNVNALELDDSALYLCASSAQGGTEAFFGQGTRLTVV.

This clone has only a few counts. The chain uses TRBV2 and TRBJ2-2; a weak D match, TRBD2 (6 bases). The germline V gene has CDR1 SNHLY and CDR2 FYNNEI. Deletions cut 3 bases from V and 4 bases from J, with 12 bases between. The CDR3 is 15 residues long. The CDR3 sequence is CASSDQGAGTGELFF. CDR3 DNA: TGTGCCAGCAGTGATCAGGGAGCGGGCACCGGGGAGCTGTTTTTT.

This chain uses TRBV14 with TRBJ1-2; D unresolved. Germline CDR1 is SGHDN and CDR2 is FVKESK. The CDR3 spans 13 residues. V was clipped by 4 bases and J by 8 bases, with 14 bases between them. CDR3 region: CASSPSPPLGYTF. The CDR3 DNA reads TGTGCCAGCAGCCCCTCCCCCCCGCTCGGCTACACCTTC.

This clone showed up just once. The chain employs TRBV10-3 and TRBJ1-6; 7 nucleotides match TRBD1. Germline V CDR1 and CDR2: ENHRY, SYGVKD. The CDR3 spans 16 residues. V was clipped by 6 bases and J by 0 bases; unmatched bases: 5. The CDR3 is CAIRAGGSSYNSPLHF. The CDR3 coding sequence is TGTGCCATCAGGGCAGGGGGTAGCTCCTATAATTCACCCCTCCACTTT.

The chain links TRBV6-6 to TRBJ1-3; D call uncertain. Germline values: CDR1 MNHNY, CDR2 SVGAGI (reference sequence). The length of the CDR3 is 12 residues. Trimming shortened V by 7 bases and J by 1 base, and 5 bases separated the two germline ends. The CDR3 nucleotides read TGTGCCAGCAAAGAATCTGGAAACACCATATATTTT. Amino acids: CASKESGNTIYF.

The chain joins TRBV18 to TRBJ1-4; 7 positions agree with TRBD1. V gave up 6 bases and J gave up 6 bases; unmatched junction bases: 10. Per germline, CDR1 KGHSH and CDR2 LQKENI. The CDR3 is 15 amino acids. This chain's CDR3 is CASSPIQGDDEKLFF. In DNA form, the CDR3 reads TGTGCCAGCTCGCCAATTCAGGGGGACGATGAAAAACTGTTTTTT.

Only one count was recorded for this clone. The chain has TRBV15 and TRBJ2-7, with D tentatively TRBD2 (6 bases). Looked up from germline, CDR1 is LNHNV and CDR2 is YYDKDF (reference sequence). V lost 2 bases and J 6 bases, leaving 11 bases between the germline ends. The CDR3 runs to 13 residues. The CDR3 region has the DNA TGTGCCACCAGCAGACGACTAGTACCCGAGCAGTACTTC. This encodes CATSRRLVPEQYF.

The rearrangement joins TRBV29-1 to TRBJ2-1; 10 bases are a match to TRBD2. The CDR3 has 22 residues. Germline assignment: CDR1 SQVTM and CDR2 ANQGSEA. With 0 bases clipped from V and 1 base from J, the junction kept 21 bases outside the gene matches. CDR3 sequence: CSVEDLSTRAGGSTLSYNEQFF. The CDR3, as DNA: TGCAGCGTTGAAGATCTTTCCACGAGAGCGGGGGGGTCTACCCTTTCCTACAATGAGCAGTTCTTC.

The chain's CDR3 is CASSDSKEGPFYEQYF. The CDR3 nucleotides read TGTGCCAGCAGTGACTCGAAGGAGGGTCCTTTCTACGAGCAGTACTTC. V usage is TRBV6-4 and J usage is TRBJ2-7; the D gene is possibly TRBD2 (6 bases). V was shortened by 0 bases and J by 3 bases, with 15 bases between the two germline ends. This CDR3 comprises 16 residues. In germline, CDR1 is MRHNA, CDR2 SNTAGT.

This clone was seen just once. The chain recombines TRBV28 with TRBJ2-1; D gene ambiguous. This CDR3 comprises 12 residues. The germline CDR1 and CDR2 sequences are MDHEN and SYDVKM. V was cut by 8 bases and J by 5 bases, with 10 bases left in between. CDR3 region: CASRNLHNEQFF. The CDR3, as DNA: TGTGCCAGCCGTAATCTCCACAATGAGCAGTTCTTC.

The J gene is TRBJ2-5, the V gene TRBV12-5, with TRBD2 matching 8 bases. CDR1 is LGHNT and CDR2 is FRNRAP in the germline V gene. The CDR3 spans 14 residues. J lost 5 bases, V lost 5 bases, and 7 bases had no gene match. CDR3 nucleotide sequence: TGTGCTAGTGGTCCCGGGGGGGGAGGGGAGACCCAGTACTTC. This codes for CASGPGGGGETQYF.

The chain combines TRBV11-3 with TRBJ2-2; D not certain. The CDR3 runs to 13 residues. V was shortened by 3 bases and J by 3 bases, with 5 bases between the two germline ends. Germline CDR1 reads SGHNT; CDR2 reads YENEEA. The chain's CDR3 is CASSFGYTGELFF. In DNA form, the CDR3 reads TGTGCCAGCAGCTTTGGGTACACCGGGGAGCTGTTTTTT.

CDR3 sequence reads: CASSEYQGFGEKLFF. CDR3 bases: TGTGCCAGCAGTGAATACCAGGGGTTCGGGGAAAAACTGTTTTTT. The rearrangement links TRBV6-1 to TRBJ1-4, with D possibly TRBD1 on 6 matching bases. The CDR3 has 15 residues. Germline V gene lookup returns CDR1 MNHNS and CDR2 SASEGT. Trimming cost V 2 bases and J 8 bases, with 15 bases left between them.

This clone was observed a handful of times. The chain has TRBV29-1 and TRBJ2-7; D is perhaps TRBD1 (5 bases). The CDR3 is 14 residues long. Trimming pared 7 bases from V and 4 bases from J, leaving 20 bases between. Germline CDR1 is SQVTM and CDR2 is ANQGSEA. CDR3 residues: CSARPQGNGYEQYF. DNA of the CDR3: TGCAGCGCCCGACCCCAGGGAAACGGGTACGAGCAGTACTTC.

This CDR3 is CASSQLRQVLGNIQYF. The CDR3 DNA reads TGTGCCAGCAGCCAACTTAGACAGGTCTTAGGGAACATTCAGTACTTC. The chain employs TRBV2 and TRBJ2-4, with a possible D match to TRBD1 (6 bases). Trimming took off 6 bases at V and 7 bases at J, with 22 bases between the two ends. This CDR3 has 16 residues. Germline V lookup: CDR1 SNHLY, CDR2 FYNNEI.

This clone was counted only a few times. V usage is TRBV11-3 and J usage is TRBJ2-7, with D uncertain. This CDR3 has 14 amino acids. The V end lost 0 bases, the J end lost 0 bases, and 6 bases lay between the germline ends. The germline gives CDR1 SGHNT, CDR2 YENEEA. This CDR3 reads CASSLEPVSYEQYF. The CDR3 DNA is TGTGCCAGCAGCTTAGAGCCTGTCTCCTACGAGCAGTACTTC.

V usage is TRBV28 and J usage is TRBJ2-7, with TRBD1 matching 8 bases. Trimming at V came to 5 bases and at J to 2 bases, leaving 8 bases not matched to a gene. The CDR3 sequence is 15 residues long. Per germline, CDR1 MDHEN and CDR2 SYDVKM. CDR3 sequence: CASSVNRGIPYEQYF. Here the CDR3 DNA reads TGTGCCAGCAGTGTCAACAGGGGGATCCCCTACGAGCAGTACTTC.

This chain joins TRBV6-5 and TRBJ1-1; perhaps TRBD1 as D (5 bases). The CDR3 contains 15 residues. Germline values: CDR1 MNHEY, CDR2 SVGAGI. The V end lost 5 bases, the J end lost 2 bases, and 15 bases lay between the germline ends. CDR3 DNA: TGTGCCAGCAGTCTGGACCCGGGACTAAACACTGAAGCTTTCTTT. Protein sequence: CASSLDPGLNTEAFF.

This chain uses TRBV5-1 with TRBJ2-5; no clear D gene. CDR3 length equals 11 residues. Per germline, CDR1 SGHRS and CDR2 YFSETQ. Trimming left V 5 bases short and J 1 base short, with 3 bases between. This chain's CDR3 is CASRAQETQYF. CDR3 nucleotides: TGCGCCAGCAGGGCCCAAGAGACCCAGTACTTC.